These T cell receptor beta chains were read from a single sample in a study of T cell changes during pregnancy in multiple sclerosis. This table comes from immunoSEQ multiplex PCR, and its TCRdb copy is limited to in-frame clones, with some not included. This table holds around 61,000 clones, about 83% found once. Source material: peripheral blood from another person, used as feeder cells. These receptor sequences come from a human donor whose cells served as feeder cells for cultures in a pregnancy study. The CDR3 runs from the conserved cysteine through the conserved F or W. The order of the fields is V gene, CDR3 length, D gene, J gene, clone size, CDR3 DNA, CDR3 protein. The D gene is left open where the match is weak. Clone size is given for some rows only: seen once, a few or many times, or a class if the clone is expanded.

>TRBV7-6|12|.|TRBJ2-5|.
TGTGCCAGCAGCCGCCCGGCGGAGACCCAGTACTTC
CASSRPAETQYF
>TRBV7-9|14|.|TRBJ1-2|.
TGTGCCAGCAGCTTAGCACCAGGGCCGCATGGCTACACCTTC
CASSLAPGPHGYTF
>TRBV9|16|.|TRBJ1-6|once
TGTGCCAGCAGCCCCAGCGTAAGCTCCTATAATTCACCCCTCCACTTT
CASSPSVSSYNSPLHF
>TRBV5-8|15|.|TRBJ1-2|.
TGTGCCAGCAGCCCCACGGGGGGCTGGGACTATGGCTACACCTTC
CASSPTGGWDYGYTF
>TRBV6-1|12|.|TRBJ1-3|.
TGTGCCAGCAGTGAAGTTGGAAACACCATATATTTT
CASSEVGNTIYF
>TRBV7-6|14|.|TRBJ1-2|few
TGTGCCAGCAGCTTAGCGGAGGGGGGCTATGGCTACACCTTC
CASSLAEGGYGYTF
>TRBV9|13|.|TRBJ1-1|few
TGTGCCAGCAGCGCCTCACCCCAGGGGACAGCTTTCTTT
CASSASPQGTAFF
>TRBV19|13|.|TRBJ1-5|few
TGTGCCAGTAGTGGACAGAGCAATCAGCCCCAGCATTTT
CASSGQSNQPQHF
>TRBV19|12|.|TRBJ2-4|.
TGTGCCAGCGGGATAGCCAAAAACATTCAGTACTTC
CASGIAKNIQYF
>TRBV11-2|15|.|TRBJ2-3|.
TGTGCCAGCAGCTTTGGACAGCCTTCCACAGATACGCAGTATTTT
CASSFGQPSTDTQYF
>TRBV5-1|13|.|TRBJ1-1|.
TGCGCCAGCAGGGGCGGGGAGGACACTGAAGCTTTCTTT
CASRGGEDTEAFF
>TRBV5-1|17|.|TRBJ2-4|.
TGCGCCAGCAGCTTGAGCGACATTACAGTAGCCAAAAACATTCAGTACTTC
CASSLSDITVAKNIQYF
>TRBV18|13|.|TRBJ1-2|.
TGTGCCAGCTCACCGCAAGCTAACTATGGCTACACCTTC
CASSPQANYGYTF
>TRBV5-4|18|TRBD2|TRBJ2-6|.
TGTGCCAGCAGCTTGACCCTAGCGGGGGACTCTGGGGCCAACGTCCTGACTTTC
CASSLTLAGDSGANVLTF
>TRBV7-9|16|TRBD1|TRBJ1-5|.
TGTGCCAGCAGCCTACAGACAGGGATGCCCAATCAGCCCCAGCATTTT
CASSLQTGMPNQPQHF
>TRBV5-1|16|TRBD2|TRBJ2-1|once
TGCGCCAGCAGCTTGGGACTAGCGGGGGGATACAATGAGCAGTTCTTC
CASSLGLAGGYNEQFF
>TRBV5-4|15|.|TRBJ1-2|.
TGTGCCAGCAGCTTGGAGTTTGGGGGCGGTTATGGCTACACCTTC
CASSLEFGGGYGYTF
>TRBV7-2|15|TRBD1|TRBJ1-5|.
TGTGCCAGCAGCTTTAGACAGGGAGACAATCAGCCCCAGCATTTT
CASSFRQGDNQPQHF